This is a list of T cell receptor beta chains from one sample in a study of PD-L1 blockade in urothelial cancer. The table came from immunoSEQ multiplex PCR; TCRdb's copy has only in-frame clones and leaves some out. Altogether 65,000 to 80,000 clones are present, about 90% being singletons, with the ten largest covering approximately 5%. Sequencing was performed on PBMCs, taken around atezolizumab (anti-PD-L1) treatment. Receptor source: a man aged 65-85 years with urothelial cancer. Each CDR3 is given with its conserved first and last residue. A D gene is named only where the DNA matches it firmly. Only part of the rows carry a size: once, few, many, or a class if the clone is expanded.

TRBV13	.	.	TRBJ2-1	CASSSQGYNEQFF	TGTGCCAGCAGCTCACAGGGCTACAATGAGCAGTTCTTC
TRBV25-1	few	TRBD2	TRBJ2-7	CASSRLAGGYEQYF	TGTGCCAGCAGTCGACTAGCGGGAGGTTACGAGCAGTACTTC
TRBV19	.	TRBD2	TRBJ2-7	CASSMTFGAGVWEQYF	TGTGCCAGTAGTATGACCTTCGGAGCGGGAGTTTGGGAGCAGTACTTC
TRBV5-4	.	TRBD1	TRBJ2-7	CASSSIGGSYEQYF	TGTGCCAGCAGCTCCATAGGGGGCAGCTACGAGCAGTACTTC
TRBV2	.	.	TRBJ1-1	CASGGDSGKTEAFF	TGTGCCAGCGGGGGGGACTCAGGGAAAACTGAAGCTTTCTTT
TRBV6-5	.	TRBD2	TRBJ2-7	CASTRTSGTYEQYF	TGTGCCAGCACGAGGACTAGCGGAACCTACGAGCAGTACTTC
TRBV6-1	.	.	TRBJ2-7	CASSESYAGYEQYF	TGTGCCAGCAGTGAATCGTACGCAGGCTACGAGCAGTACTTC
TRBV19	.	TRBD1	TRBJ2-1	CASELGQGRYNEQFF	TGTGCCAGTGAATTGGGACAGGGGCGCTACAATGAGCAGTTCTTC
TRBV6-1	.	.	TRBJ1-5	CASSEGTGDYQPQHF	TGTGCCAGCAGTGAAGGAACAGGCGATTATCAGCCCCAGCATTTT
TRBV15	.	.	TRBJ1-4	CATSGGQSRGGKLFF	TGTGCCACCAGCGGAGGTCAATCCCGGGGGGGAAAACTGTTTTTT
TRBV2	.	TRBD1	TRBJ1-3	CASTQEQGTPGTIYF	TGTGCCAGCACCCAAGAACAGGGGACTCCAGGCACCATATATTTT
TRBV7-9	.	.	TRBJ2-4	CASSLRDFTDIQYF	TGTGCCAGCAGCTTACGGGACTTTACCGACATTCAGTACTTC
TRBV5-4	few	.	TRBJ2-1	CASTEGTPSYNEQFF	TGTGCCAGCACCGAGGGGACTCCCAGCTACAATGAGCAGTTCTTC
TRBV4-1	few	TRBD2	TRBJ2-3	CASSQEITSGGRDTQYF	TGCGCCAGCAGCCAAGAAATAACTAGCGGAGGGCGAGATACGCAGTATTTT
TRBV5-5	.	.	TRBJ1-3	CASSLVGAGGNTIYF	TGTGCCAGCAGCTTGGTGGGGGCTGGTGGAAACACCATATATTTT
TRBV10-3	.	TRBD1	TRBJ2-2	CAISRTGVDTGELFF	TGTGCCATCAGCCGGACAGGGGTGGACACCGGGGAGCTGTTTTTT
TRBV5-5	.	TRBD2	TRBJ2-7	CASSPREAYEQYF	TGTGCCAGCAGCCCCCGGGAGGCTTACGAGCAGTACTTC
TRBV6-1	.	TRBD1	TRBJ2-1	CATQGASYNEQFF	TGTGCCACCCAGGGGGCTTCCTACAATGAGCAGTTCTTC
TRBV28	.	.	TRBJ2-3	CASAGGTTDTQYF	TGTGCCAGCGCCGGCGGTACCACAGATACGCAGTATTTT
TRBV18	.	.	TRBJ1-5	CASSPPGLEVSQHF	TGTGCCAGCTCACCCCCGGGACTCGAGGTCTCCCAGCATTTT
TRBV11-2	.	TRBD1	TRBJ2-2	CASSSGQGNTGELFF	TGTGCCAGCAGCTCGGGACAGGGGAACACCGGGGAGCTGTTTTTT
TRBV19	.	TRBD1	TRBJ1-5	CASSIRETGRHNQPQHF	TGTGCCAGTAGTATTAGAGAGACAGGGAGGCACAATCAGCCCCAGCATTTT
TRBV29-1	.	.	TRBJ1-1	CSAQTGNTEAFF	TGCAGCGCGCAAACAGGGAACACTGAAGCTTTCTTT
TRBV7-9	once	TRBD2	TRBJ2-5	CASSLVPSGPQETQYF	TGTGCCAGCAGCTTAGTGCCTAGCGGGCCCCAAGAGACCCAGTACTTC
TRBV9	few	TRBD1	TRBJ2-7	CASSPTPGTGDYEQYF	TGTGCCAGCAGCCCCACCCCCGGGACAGGGGACTACGAGCAGTACTTC
TRBV28	.	.	TRBJ2-5	CASGYSSQETQYF	TGTGCCAGCGGTTACAGCTCCCAAGAGACCCAGTACTTC
TRBV5-4	.	.	TRBJ2-3	CASSLVSGVDTQYF	TGTGCCAGCAGCTTGGTCTCCGGTGTCGATACGCAGTATTTT
TRBV4-1	.	TRBD2	TRBJ2-1	CAAGTVFLAGSSYNEQFF	TGCGCCGCCGGGACCGTCTTCCTAGCGGGGAGCTCCTACAATGAGCAGTTCTTC
TRBV10-3	.	.	TRBJ1-1	CAISDRDKNTEAFF	TGTGCCATCAGTGATCGGGACAAGAACACTGAAGCTTTCTTT
TRBV4-1	.	.	TRBJ2-7	CASSLSTGQSGTGGAEQYF	TGCGCCAGCAGCCTGTCAACTGGTCAGTCGGGAACAGGGGGGGCTGAGCAGTACTTC
TRBV23-1	.	TRBD1	TRBJ2-3	CASSLPPTGAFFTDTQYF	TGCGCCAGCAGTCTCCCCCCGACAGGGGCGTTCTTCACAGATACGCAGTATTTT
TRBV19	.	.	TRBJ2-1	CATEAGSYNEQFF	TGTGCCACCGAGGCCGGCTCCTACAATGAGCAGTTCTTC
TRBV30	.	.	TRBJ2-5	CAWSLTTGRQETQYF	TGTGCCTGGAGCCTGACGACAGGCCGCCAAGAGACCCAGTACTTC
TRBV7-8	.	.	TRBJ1-5	CASSLDGAEDQPQHF	TGTGCCAGCAGCTTGGATGGGGCTGAAGATCAGCCCCAGCATTTT
TRBV27	.	TRBD1	TRBJ1-1	CASSSFITRQGRTEAFF	TGTGCCAGCAGTTCATTTATTACCCGACAGGGGAGGACTGAAGCTTTCTTT
TRBV7-2	.	TRBD1	TRBJ1-2	CASSLSRDSFYGYTF	TGTGCCAGCAGCTTATCCCGGGACAGCTTCTATGGCTACACCTTC
TRBV9	.	.	TRBJ2-5	CASSGLEGTQYF	TGTGCCAGCAGCGGACTAGAAGGGACCCAGTACTTC
TRBV2	.	TRBD2	TRBJ2-3	CARGTSGTDTQYF	TGTGCCAGGGGGACTAGCGGCACAGATACGCAGTATTTT
TRBV10-1	.	TRBD1	TRBJ2-3	CATYRGPVDTQYF	TGCGCCACCTACAGGGGCCCGGTGGATACGCAGTATTTT
TRBV7-8	.	.	TRBJ2-3	CASSLYSRDTDTQYF	TGTGCCAGCAGCTTATATAGCCGTGACACAGATACGCAGTATTTT
TRBV5-8	.	TRBD2	TRBJ2-5	CASSRGTSGRRAETQYF	TGTGCCAGCAGCCGGGGGACTAGCGGGAGAAGGGCAGAGACCCAGTACTTC
TRBV5-1	.	TRBD2	TRBJ2-5	CASSSERGQYF	TGCGCCAGCAGTTCGGAGCGGGGCCAGTACTTC
TRBV18	.	TRBD1	TRBJ2-1	CASSPRVQGAGNEQFF	TGTGCCAGCTCACCAAGGGTCCAGGGGGCTGGGAATGAGCAGTTCTTC
TRBV6-1	.	TRBD1	TRBJ2-3	CASSAETGFGTDTQYF	TGTGCCAGCAGTGCCGAGACAGGGTTTGGCACAGATACGCAGTATTTT
TRBV28	.	.	TRBJ1-3	CASSDPGGFSGNTIYF	TGTGCCAGCAGTGACCCGGGAGGATTCTCTGGAAACACCATATATTTT
TRBV10-1	.	.	TRBJ1-2	CASSEDRRGGYTF	TGCGCCAGCAGTGAGGACAGGAGAGGTGGCTACACCTTC
TRBV27	.	.	TRBJ1-1	CASSLAGVPVAFF	TGTGCCAGCAGTTTGGCCGGGGTGCCGGTGGCTTTCTTT
TRBV28	.	TRBD1	TRBJ2-5	CASSGQGYQETQYF	TGTGCCAGCTCGGGACAGGGCTACCAAGAGACCCAGTACTTC
TRBV9	.	TRBD2	TRBJ2-1	CASSVGRTSGGNEQFF	TGTGCCAGCAGCGTAGGCCGGACTAGCGGGGGGAATGAGCAGTTCTTC
TRBV4-1	few	.	TRBJ1-5	CASSPREMQPQHF	TGCGCCAGCAGCCCCCGGGAGATGCAGCCCCAGCATTTT
TRBV15	.	TRBD1	TRBJ1-1	CATSRGGATGDTMNTEAFF	TGTGCCACCAGCAGAGGTGGAGCAACAGGGGATACTATGAACACTGAAGCTTTCTTT
TRBV19	.	.	TRBJ1-5	CASCPRNRGPQHF	TGTGCCAGTTGTCCCAGGAATAGGGGGCCCCAGCATTTT
TRBV7-6	once	.	TRBJ2-2	CASQSTRDTGELFF	TGTGCCAGCCAGAGTACGCGGGACACCGGGGAGCTGTTTTTT
TRBV9	.	.	TRBJ2-1	CASSPLGQTPYNEQFF	TGTGCCAGCAGCCCCCTGGGGCAGACCCCTTACAATGAGCAGTTCTTC